A single sample gave rise to the 26 T cell receptor beta chains below, sequenced in a study of blood T cells in healthy people across ages. Primers used in a second PCR of roughly 7 to 12 cycles were a sample-barcoded 5' primer and a J-beta primer mix. TCRdb analysed the 5' RACE reads with MiXCR anew, one entry per CDR3 protein. The sample holds hundreds of thousands of distinct CDR3 sequences, over 40% seen once. Input material: blood. The receptors derive from a woman older than 75 in good health.

This clonotype was detected only a few times. An end of the junction does not agree with germline; a read error may underlie this. The chain employs TRBV7-7 and TRBJ2-3; 7 positions match TRBD1. Per germline, CDR1 SSHAT and CDR2 FNYEAQ (reference sequence). CDR3 length: 18 residues. As DNA, the CDR3 is TGTGCTAGCAGCTCCCAAAACCCGTACAGGGGTGTCCCAGATACGCAGTATTTT. This translates into CASSSQNPYRGVPDTQYF.

This clonotype was seen only a few times. This chain joins TRBV11-2 and TRBJ1-1; TRBD1 aligns across 8 bases. Per germline, CDR1 SGHAT and CDR2 FQNNGV. With V trimmed by 6 bases and J by 0 bases, 9 bases remained unmatched. The CDR3 consists of 16 residues. CDR3 amino acids: CASSSQTGAMNTEAFF. The DNA for the CDR3 is TGTGCCAGCAGTTCCCAGACAGGGGCGATGAACACTGAAGCTTTCTTT.

This sequence joins TRBV2 and TRBJ2-5; D is unclear. V was cut by 6 bases and J by 1 base, with 12 bases left in between. CDR1 and CDR2 from the germline V gene are SNHLY and FYNNEI. The CDR3 has 14 amino acids. CDR3 protein: CASSRITPQETQYF. The CDR3 DNA reads as TGTGCCAGCAGCCGTATAACGCCCCAAGAGACCCAGTACTTC.

This sequence joins TRBV10-3 and TRBJ2-3; D might be TRBD2 (5 bases). Germline CDR1 ENHRY, CDR2 SYGVKD. V lost 6 bases to trimming and J lost 0 bases, with 19 bases between them. This CDR3 contains 17 residues. CDR3 bases: TGTGCCATCAGCCTCAAGAGAGGAGGCGGCAGCACAGATACGCAGTATTTT. Translation: CAISLKRGGGSTDTQYF.

Points on this clonotype: A read error may explain this, as a much larger clone is one base away. The rearrangement joins TRBV20-1 to TRBJ2-1, with 8 nucleotides matching TRBD2. CDR3 length equals 16 residues. V shed 5 bases and J 8 bases; nucleotides not matched to a gene: 17. CDR1 is DFQATT and CDR2 is SNEGSKA in the germline V gene (reference sequence). The CDR3 sequence: CSAVGMDATSVDEQFF. The CDR3 DNA is TGCAGTGCTGTTGGGATGGATGCGACTAGCGTCGATGAGCAGTTCTTC.

Regarding this clonotype: This may come from a read error, since a much larger clone is one base off. The genes are TRBV5-1 and TRBJ2-5; a weak D match, TRBD2 (5 bases). The closer fit of TRBJ2-1 to the DNA end suggests the J call may be wrong. CDR3 length equals 13 residues. Germline assignment: CDR1 SGHRS and CDR2 YFSETQ. CDR3: CASILPGEETQFF. The CDR3 DNA reads as TGCGCCAGCATCCTCCCCGGGGAAGAGACCCAGTTCTTC.

The chain is built from TRBV2 and TRBJ2-5, with D possibly TRBD2 on 6 matching bases. Looked up from germline, CDR1 is SNHLY and CDR2 is FYNNEI. The CDR3 totals 15 residues. Trimming removed 6 bases from V and 0 bases from J, with 14 bases in between. CDR3 amino acids: CASSGGASYQETQYF. The DNA for the CDR3 is TGTGCCAGCAGCGGCGGGGCTTCGTACCAAGAGACCCAGTACTTC.

This clonotype was counted a few times. CDR3 sequence: CSVEPDRAAETQYF. CDR3 DNA sequence: TGCAGCGTTGAGCCAGACAGGGCGGCAGAGACCCAGTACTTC. The chain recombines TRBV29-1 with TRBJ2-5; 7 nucleotides align to TRBD1. The length of the CDR3 is 14 residues. V was pared by 3 bases and J by 4 bases, with 8 bases of the junction left unmatched. Germline assignment: CDR1 SQVTM and CDR2 ANQGSEA.

Points on this clonotype: One base away lies a much larger clone, so this may be a sequencing read error. The chain is built from TRBV27 and TRBJ2-1; 13 nucleotides match TRBD2. CDR1 and CDR2 (germline): MNHEY, SMNVEV (reference sequence). The CDR3 sequence is 17 residues long. This CDR3 reads CAGSLRTSGSYQGEQFF. The CDR3 DNA is TGTGCCGGCAGTTTACGGACTAGCGGGAGCTACCAGGGAGAGCAGTTCTTC.

This clonotype has more than one count but fewer than ten. A much larger clone lies one base from this, so it may be a read error. The rearrangement uses TRBV20-1 and TRBJ2-7; the match to TRBD2 covers 11 bases. The end of the DNA aligns better with TRBJ2-5, so the J call may be wrong. The CDR3 sequence is 14 residues long. Germline V gene lookup returns CDR1 DFQATT and CDR2 SNEGSKA (reference sequence). The CDR3 protein is CSADTGTSGETQYF. Here the CDR3 DNA reads TGCAGTGCTGATACCGGGACTAGCGGCGAGACCCAGTACTTC.

This chain uses TRBV6-1 with TRBJ2-7; 9 nucleotides line up with TRBD1. The V and J ends lost 2 bases and 2 bases, in that order; junction bases with no gene match: 7. CDR3 length equals 16 residues. From germline, CDR1 is MNHNS and CDR2 SASEGT. CDR3 nucleotide sequence: TGTGCCAGCAGTGAATGGGGACAGGGTGGCCCCTACGAGCAGTACTTC. This gives the protein CASSEWGQGGPYEQYF.

This clonotype is a singleton in its sample. The chain employs TRBV10-3 and TRBJ2-3; D perhaps matches TRBD1 (5 bases). The CDR3 extends over 15 amino acids. V was cut by 6 bases and J by 3 bases, with 16 bases left in between. Germline CDR1 is ENHRY and CDR2 is SYGVKD. CDR3 sequence reads: CAIRRSQGLTDTQYF. The CDR3 DNA sequence: TGTGCCATCAGACGATCCCAGGGCCTTACAGATACGCAGTATTTT.

This clonotype has ten or more counts. This sequence joins TRBV7-2 and TRBJ2-5; D is uncertain. Looked up from germline, CDR1 is SGHTA and CDR2 is FQGNSA. V was cut by 2 bases and J by 7 bases, with 8 bases left in between. There are 12 residues in the CDR3. The CDR3 sequence is CASSLFEGTQYF. In DNA form, the CDR3 reads TGTGCCAGCAGCTTATTCGAAGGGACCCAGTACTTC.

The chain couples TRBV29-1 to TRBJ2-1; 7 bases line up with TRBD1. CDR3 length: 13 residues. After removal of 6 bases from V and 2 bases from J, the junction contained 4 bases not matched to a gene. CDR1 is SQVTM, CDR2 ANQGSEA, per germline. CDR3 in DNA: TGCAGCGTGAGACAGGGAACCTACAATGAGCAGTTCTTC. Translation: CSVRQGTYNEQFF.

The chain joins TRBV6-2 or TRBV6-3 to TRBJ2-4; the D gene is possibly TRBD2 (6 bases). The DNA end favors TRBJ2-7, so the J call may be wrong. The CDR3 runs to 15 residues. The germline V gene has CDR1 MNHEY and CDR2 SVGEGT. The CDR3 here is CASSYGGTYPYEQYF. CDR3 DNA sequence: TGTGCCAGCAGTTACGGGGGGACGTATCCCTACGAGCAGTACTTC.

This clonotype was seen more than once but under ten times. V gene TRBV7-8 combines with J gene TRBJ2-1; tentatively, D is TRBD2 (7 bases). Judging by the DNA end, TRBJ2-7 fits better; the J call may be wrong. CDR1 and CDR2 (germline): SGHVS, FQNEAQ. The CDR3 runs to 22 residues. The CDR3 coding sequence is TGTGCCAGCAGCGGTCCCATTTTCGGCTGGCAACTCGGGGGGCGGACCTACAATGAGCAGTACTTC. Protein product: CASSGPIFGWQLGGRTYNEQYF.

The rearrangement uses TRBV7-9 and TRBJ1-1, with D possibly matching TRBD1 (6 bases). Germline lookup yields CDR1 SEHNR and CDR2 FQNEAQ (reference sequence). The V gene lost 2 bases and the J gene lost 4 bases, with 8 bases spanning the gap. The length of the CDR3 is 13 residues. CDR3 nucleotides: TGTGCCAGCAGCTTACTACAGGGCACTGAAGCTTTCTTT. Amino acids: CASSLLQGTEAFF.

The rearrangement joins TRBV27 to TRBJ2-1; TRBD1 is a possible D gene (6 bases). This CDR3 is 14 amino acids long. The germline V gene encodes CDR1 MNHEY and CDR2 SMNVEV (reference sequence). V lost 7 bases and J 9 bases, leaving 19 bases between the germline ends. The CDR3 nucleotides read TGTGCCAGCACGGGACACGACCTCTGGACTGAGCAGTTCTTC. Amino acid sequence: CASTGHDLWTEQFF.

The chain uses TRBV5-1 and TRBJ1-1; 10 nucleotides agree with TRBD1. V lost 4 bases and J lost 10; bases outside the gene matches: 13. CDR3 length equals 15 residues. Germline loops: CDR1 SGHRS, CDR2 YFSETQ. The chain's CDR3 is CASSVGTGVALGAFF. CDR3 nucleotide sequence: TGCGCCAGCAGCGTGGGGACAGGGGTTGCCCTTGGAGCTTTCTTT.

This clonotype was observed many times. The J gene is TRBJ1-1, the V gene TRBV7-9, with D tentatively TRBD1 (5 bases). V lost 8 bases and J 7 bases, leaving 17 bases between the germline ends. The CDR3 contains 13 residues. Germline CDR1 and CDR2: SEHNR and FQNEAQ (reference sequence). Written as DNA, the CDR3 is TGTGCCAGCCATAGTAGGGGCCACCTTGAAGCTTTCTTT. Protein product: CASHSRGHLEAFF.

The chain has TRBV9 and TRBJ2-7; D gene ambiguous. V lost 3 bases and J 5 bases, leaving 12 bases between the germline ends. Germline V gene data show CDR1 as SGDLS and CDR2 as YYNGEE. This CDR3 comprises 13 residues. CDR3 sequence: CASSGAGVDEQYF. In DNA form, the CDR3 reads TGTGCCAGCAGCGGAGCTGGGGTCGACGAGCAGTACTTC.

This clonotype occurred once. Since a much larger clone is just one base distant, this may be a read error. This chain uses TRBV29-1 with TRBJ2-1; D call uncertain. V was clipped by 5 bases and J by 6 bases, with 8 bases between them. Germline V gives CDR1 SQVTM, CDR2 ANQGSEA. The CDR3 runs to 11 residues. CDR3 sequence (DNA): TGCAGCGTTTGGTTACGCAATGAGCAGTTCTTC. As protein: CSVWLRNEQFF.

This clonotype was seen at least ten times. The chain is built from TRBV12-3 or TRBV12-4 and TRBJ2-3, with 9 bases that match TRBD2. Trimming at V came to 7 bases and at J to 2 bases, leaving 10 bases not matched to a gene. This CDR3 has 16 residues. CDR3 sequence: CASTQAAGGLTDTQYF. The CDR3 DNA follows: TGTGCCAGCACCCAAGCAGCGGGGGGTCTCACAGATACGCAGTATTTT.

In its sample, this clonotype was seen many times. A read error may be the cause here, since a much bigger clone is one base away. The chain uses TRBV5-1 and TRBJ2-1; no clear D gene. The assigned J gene may be wrong: the sequence end matches TRBJ2-7 better. This CDR3 has 15 amino acids. CDR1 and CDR2 (germline): SGHRS, YFSETQ. This CDR3 reads CASSLAISSYNEQYF. In DNA form, the CDR3 reads TGCGCCAGCAGCTTGGCGATCAGCTCCTACAATGAGCAGTACTTC.

Concerning this clonotype itself: A much larger clone differs by one base, so this may be a read error. The chain is built from TRBV6-6 and TRBJ2-3, with D possibly called TRBD1 or TRBD2 (6 bases each). The CDR3 consists of 17 residues. Deletions cut 3 bases from V and 4 bases from J, with 20 bases between. From germline, CDR1 is MNHNY and CDR2 SVGAGI (reference sequence). DNA for the CDR3: TGTGCCAGCAGTTATTGGGGGGCCCTGGCTAGCGCAGATACGCAGTATTTT. Its protein product is CASSYWGALASADTQYF.

This chain joins TRBV12-3 or TRBV12-4 and TRBJ2-7; D is uncertain. V lost 8 bases to trimming and J lost 5 bases, with 16 bases between them. CDR3 length: 13 amino acids. The CDR3 DNA sequence: TGTGCCAGCCGAGTAGATGGACGAGACGAGCAGTACTTC. Translated, it gives CASRVDGRDEQYF.